Listed below are T cell receptor beta chains from one sample, sequenced in a study of CD8+CD57+ T cells in acquired aplastic anemia. TCRdb passed the reads through MiXCR, listing each CDR3 protein once. The sample has hundreds of thousands of distinct CDR3 sequences; under 80% are singletons. The sequencing input was sorted CD4+, CD8+, or CD8+CD57+ T cells (not recorded which) from PBMCs. Receptor source: a human donor in good health, serving as a control. The CDR3 runs from the conserved cysteine through the conserved F or W. The order of the fields is CDR3 DNA, CDR3 protein, CDR3 length, D gene, clone size, J gene, V gene. A D gene is named only where the DNA matches it firmly. Where a row states a size, it is once, few, many or the class of an expanded clone; other rows omit it.

TGTGCCAGCAGTCCGGGACAGGCCTCCTACGAGCAGTTC CASSPGQASYEQF 13 TRBD1 - TRBJ2-1 TRBV9
TGTGCCAGCAGCTTGGTGCCACAGGAGGGAACCACCCTATATTTT CASSLVPQEGTTLYF 15 - - TRBJ1-3 TRBV7-2
TGCAGTGCTAGAAGAGGGGGCTACAGCTCCTACGAGCAGTACTTC CSARRGGYSSYEQYF 15 TRBD1 many TRBJ2-7 TRBV20-1
TGTGCCAGCAAGGGAATCTTGCGGGCCAACGTCCTGACTTTC CASKGILRANVLTF 14 - - TRBJ2-6 TRBV6-4
TGTGCCAGCAGCGTAAGGGCCCCTCTATGGGAGGGGTACTTC CASSVRAPLWEGYF 14 TRBD2 - TRBJ2-7 TRBV9
TGTGCCAGCAGCGCCGTCCAAGGGAAAATTGAAGCTTTCTTT CASSAVQGKIEAFF 14 - - TRBJ1-1 TRBV7-9
TGCAGTGCTCTTACCGGGACAGGGGGCGGGAAAGCTTTCTTT CSALTGTGGGKAFF 14 TRBD1 - TRBJ1-1 TRBV20-1
TGCAGTGCTAGAACAGGGGCCGTCTATGCCTACGAGCAGTACTTC CSARTGAVYAYEQYF 15 TRBD1 - TRBJ2-7 TRBV20-1
TGTGCCAGCAGCCTAGGACAGGGGCCCCAAAATGTCTACTTT CASSLGQGPQNVYF 14 TRBD1 once TRBJ1-3 TRBV7-3
TGTGCCATCAGTGATAGTTACACTGAAGCTTTCTTT CAISDSYTEAFF 12 - - TRBJ1-1 TRBV10-3
TGTGCCAGCAATCCAGGAATTGGCACTGAAGCTTTCTTT CASNPGIGTEAFF 13 - - TRBJ1-1 TRBV7-8
TGCAGCGTTGAACAGGGAGGGACTGAAGCTTTCTTT CSVEQGGTEAFF 12 - - TRBJ1-1 TRBV29-1
TGTGCCACCAGCAGAATTTCGACAGGATCCTATGGCTACACCTTT CATSRISTGSYGYTF 15 - few TRBJ1-2 TRBV15
TGTGCCAGTACAGAGACGGGGATCAGTACAGCTACGCAGTATTTT CASTETGISTATQYF 15 - - TRBJ2-3 TRBV10-1
TGTGTCTGCAGTACCGGTGGCGGGGATTCACACTATGGCTACACCTTC CVCSTGGGDSHYGYTF 16 - - TRBJ1-2 TRBV2
TGTGCCAGCAGCCAGACTAGCGGGGGGGTCACGACCCAGTACTTC CASSQTSGGVTTQYF 15 TRBD2 - TRBJ2-5 TRBV7-8
TGCGCCAGCAGCTTGGACAGGGGTCATTCGGGTTCACCCCTCCACTTT CASSLDRGHSGSPLHF 16 TRBD1 - TRBJ1-6 TRBV5-1
TGTGCCCTAGGGACAGGGGCCGAGGGCTATGGCTACACCTTC CALGTGAEGYGYTF 14 TRBD1 many TRBJ1-2 TRBV6-6
TGCAGCGTTGGGACCCCGGGCGGGTATGGCTACACCTTC CSVGTPGGYGYTF 13 - few TRBJ1-2 TRBV29-1
TGTGCCAGCACCCACGGGCCGACTGGGTACACCTTC CASTHGPTGYTF 12 - - TRBJ1-2 TRBV10-3
TGTGCCACCAGCAGATCGATTAGCGGGAGCGGGGAGCTGTTTTTT CATSRSISGSGELFF 15 TRBD2 many TRBJ2-2 TRBV15
TGTGCCAGCAGCGTAACTAGCGGGCAGTTCTTC CASSVTSGQFF 11 TRBD2 many TRBJ2-1 TRBV11-2
TGTGCCTGTGAAAGGAACACTGAAGCTTTCTTT CACERNTEAFF 11 - - TRBJ1-1 TRBV30
TGCAGTGCTGGAGTTTGGGGAGCCCAAGACGAGCAGTACTTC CSAGVWGAQDEQYF 14 - - TRBJ2-7 TRBV20-1
TGCGCCAGCAGCGCCTCGAGCGGCACAGATACGCAGTATTTT CASSASSGTDTQYF 14 - many TRBJ2-3 TRBV5-1
TGTGCCAGCAGCGCTCACTCTACTAGCACAGATACGCAGTATTTT CASSAHSTSTDTQYF 15 - - TRBJ2-3 TRBV7-3
TGTGCCATCAGTGCCGGTAGGGGCCAAAGACAAGGAAACACCATATATTTT CAISAGRGQRQGNTIYF 17 - once TRBJ1-3 TRBV10-3
TGTGCCAGCAGCTTTCTGCAGGCTAACTATGGCTACACCTATTTT CASSFLQANYGYTYF 15 - once TRBJ1-3 TRBV7-2
TGTGCCAGTAGTATCGTTGGTTCAAGGGATCAGCCCCAGCATTTT CASSIVGSRDQPQHF 15 - once TRBJ1-5 TRBV19
TGTGTCAGCGGGGAGGGGGCCACAGATACGCAGTATTTT CVSGEGATDTQYF 13 - - TRBJ2-3 TRBV19
TGTGCAAGGGGCATTAACGCTGAAGCTTTCTTT CARGINAEAFF 11 - - TRBJ1-1 TRBV7-2
TGCAGTGCTATGCGAGCAGCGCGCTACAATGAGCAGTTCTTC CSAMRAARYNEQFF 14 - - TRBJ2-1 TRBV20-1
TGTGCCACCAGCAGAAACAGGGGCCAGCCCCAGCATTTT CATSRNRGQPQHF 13 TRBD1 many TRBJ1-5 TRBV15
TGTGCCAGCAGCAACAGTGTCGGTGGGTTCAATGAGCAGTTCTTC CASSNSVGGFNEQFF 15 - - TRBJ2-1 TRBV7-2
TGTGCCATCAGCGACGGACAGGGTGGGGGCTACACCTTC CAISDGQGGGYTF 13 TRBD1 - TRBJ1-2 TRBV10-3
TGTGCCAGCAGCTTAGAAGGACTAGCGGGAGGGGGTACGCAGTATTTT CASSLEGLAGGGTQYF 16 TRBD2 - TRBJ2-3 TRBV7-8
TGCGCCAGCAGCGTGGCCGGGACAGGGGGCGTGCAGTACTTC CASSVAGTGGVQYF 14 TRBD1 - TRBJ2-7 TRBV5-1
TGCAGCGGCAGGCAAGGAGGGTATGCAAAACTGTTTTTT CSGRQGGYAKLFF 13 - - TRBJ1-4 TRBV20-1
TGCAGCGTTGATATACCACCAGACAAGCAAGCTTTCTTT CSVDIPPDKQAFF 13 - - TRBJ1-1 TRBV20-1
TGTGCCAGCAGCTTAGACAGGGCTTATAATGAAGAACTGTTTTTT CASSLDRAYNEELFF 15 - many TRBJ1-4 TRBV7-2
TGTGCCACCAGCAGAGATCGGGGGGACAGGCAGTTCTTC CATSRDRGDRQFF 13 - few TRBJ2-1 TRBV15
TGCGCCAGCAGCTTCAGGGGGGGCAATGAACCCCTCCACTTT CASSFRGGNEPLHF 14 TRBD1 - TRBJ1-6 TRBV5-1
TGTGCCAGTAGTATTACCCAGGACAGGGGCCGAGCTTTCTTT CASSITQDRGRAFF 14 TRBD1 many TRBJ1-1 TRBV19
TGCGCCTCAAGACAGGACGGCGAGACCCAGTACTTC CASRQDGETQYF 12 - - TRBJ2-5 TRBV10-3
TGCAGTGCTAGAGGCCGCACGAACAGGGCATCCAATGAGCAGTTCTTC CSARGRTNRASNEQFF 16 - many TRBJ2-1 TRBV20-1
TGTGCCAGCAGCTTAACAAGTCCTGCTAGGAATCTGCCCCAGCATTTT CASSLTSPARNLPQHF 16 - - TRBJ1-5 TRBV7-8
TGTGCCAGCAGCTTGGCACAGGACTATGGCTACACCTTC CASSLAQDYGYTF 13 - few TRBJ1-2 TRBV7-9
TGTGCCAGCAGCCCCGCCCGGAGCACAGATACGCAGACCATATATTTT CASSPARSTDTQTIYF 16 - - TRBJ1-3 TRBV7-2
TGTGCTAGCACCCTAACTAGCGGGGGGGCCCTCTACGAGCAGTACTTC CASTLTSGGALYEQYF 16 TRBD2 - TRBJ2-7 TRBV7-7
TGTGCCAGCAAGACCCGGGGGGGGGTCGGTTCACCCCTCCACTTT CASKTRGGVGSPLHF 15 - - TRBJ1-6 TRBV13
TGTGCCAGCAGCAGAACAGGGGAAGACTACGAGCAGTACTTC CASSRTGEDYEQYF 14 TRBD1 - TRBJ2-7 TRBV25-1